Below are 16 T cell receptor beta chains sequenced from a single sample in a study of vaccination effects on CD4 cells after COVID-19. No antigen has been identified for these receptors. Data came from immunoSEQ multiplex PCR; TCRdb stores just in-frame clones and leaves some out. The sample yields 72,000 or so clones, just under 75% seen once. After around 10 days in culture, the CD4+ T cells were isolated. Everyone in the study got two shots of either the BNT162b2 or mRNA-1273 vaccine. This material consisted of CD4+ T cells from PBMCs cultured without peptide, taken after COVID-19 vaccination. The receptors shown here come from a human donor who received a COVID-19 vaccine.

The table lists this clone with a few counts. The chain is built from TRBV7-8 and TRBJ2-7; D possibly corresponds to TRBD2 (6 bases). The ends were cut back, 6 bases at V and 3 bases at J, with 15 bases in the middle. The CDR3 runs 14 residues. The germline V gene encodes CDR1 SGHVS and CDR2 FQNEAQ. The CDR3 region is CASSYALGGYEQYV. The CDR3 coding sequence is TGTGCCAGCAGTTATGCTTTGGGGGGCTACGAGCAGTACGTC.

J is TRBJ2-5 and V is TRBV10-2; D may correspond to TRBD1 or TRBD2 (5 bases each). The V and J ends lost 6 bases and 5 bases respectively, with 16 bases between them. Germline lookup yields CDR1 WSHSY and CDR2 SAAADI. The CDR3 covers 14 residues. The CDR3 region is CASSGDGNWETQYF. The CDR3 nucleotides are TGCGCCAGCAGCGGGGACGGCAACTGGGAGACCCAGTACTTC.

This clone appeared once. The chain employs TRBV24-1 and TRBJ2-3; 8 positions match TRBD2. There are 15 residues in the CDR3. The V segment lost 6 bases and the J segment 3 bases; nucleotides outside the gene matches: 7. Per germline, CDR1 KGHDR and CDR2 SFDVKD. CDR3 sequence (DNA): TGTGCCACCAGTCGGGGGGGAGGTACGACAGATACGCAGTATTTT. It codes for CATSRGGGTTDTQYF.

This CDR3 reads CASRMGPSGELFF. CDR3 DNA sequence: TGTGCCAGCCGCATGGGTCCATCCGGGGAGCTGTTTTTT. The chain couples TRBV6-5 to TRBJ2-2, with D hard to call. Germline assignment: CDR1 MNHEY and CDR2 SVGAGI. Trimming left V 8 bases short and J 6 bases short, with 13 bases between. CDR3 length: 13 amino acids.

The CDR3 protein is CASSETISGTGQETQYF. The DNA for the CDR3 is TGCGCCAGCAGTGAGACGATCTCGGGGACAGGACAAGAGACCCAGTACTTC. The rearrangement uses TRBV10-2 and TRBJ2-5; TRBD1 agrees at 8 bases. Per the germline V gene, CDR1 is WSHSY and CDR2 is SAAADI. V gave up 2 bases and J gave up 2 bases; unmatched junction bases: 10. The CDR3 length is 17 residues.

The chain carries TRBV29-1 and TRBJ1-5; no clear D gene. Germline CDR1 SQVTM, CDR2 ANQGSEA. V was cut by 6 bases and J by 4 bases, with 10 bases left in between. This CDR3 spans 12 amino acids. The chain's CDR3 is CSVVDGNQPQHF. DNA for the CDR3: TGCAGCGTCGTTGACGGGAATCAGCCCCAGCATTTT.

The chain employs TRBV6-2 or TRBV6-3 and TRBJ2-5, with 11 bases matching TRBD2. This CDR3 is 16 amino acids long. V lost 6 bases, J lost 7 bases, and 13 bases stayed unmatched. Germline lookup yields CDR1 MNHEY and CDR2 SVGEGT. The CDR3 DNA reads as TGTGCCAGCAGCTCGGGTAGCGGGGGGGAGCCGGGGACCCAGTACTTC. Protein: CASSSGSGGEPGTQYF.

This chain links TRBV30 with TRBJ1-1; D uncertain. This CDR3 has 13 amino acids. Trimming cost V 4 bases and J 0 bases, with 9 bases left between them. Germline CDR1 is GTSNPN and CDR2 is SVGIG (reference sequence). The CDR3 reads CAWTVSMNTEAFF. The CDR3 region has the DNA TGTGCCTGGACAGTTAGTATGAACACTGAAGCTTTCTTT.

This clone was seen a handful of times. The CDR3 here is CASSPVGRAYEQYV. Written as DNA, the CDR3 is TGTGCCAGCAGCCCCGTGGGCCGGGCCTACGAGCAGTACGTC. This sequence joins TRBV7-8 and TRBJ2-7; D is unclear. The V end was cut by 5 bases, the J end by 2 bases, with 13 bases between. Germline loops: CDR1 SGHVS, CDR2 FQNEAQ. CDR3 length: 14 amino acids.

V gene TRBV2 combines with J gene TRBJ1-2; no reliable D call. The CDR3 has 15 residues. The germline V gene has CDR1 SNHLY and CDR2 FYNNEI. V gave up 5 bases and J gave up 2 bases, with 15 bases separating them. CDR3 in DNA: TGTGCCAGCAGTCAAGATACTACCCCGAACTATGGCTACACCTTC. This codes for CASSQDTTPNYGYTF.

This chain joins TRBV7-6 and TRBJ2-3, with TRBD2 matching over 11 bases. This CDR3 comprises 18 residues. V was pared by 2 bases and J by 2 bases, with 9 bases of the junction left unmatched. Germline V gene sequence: CDR1 SGHVS, CDR2 FNYEAQ. The CDR3 loop is CASSLRAVTSGVTDTQYF. The CDR3 DNA follows: TGTGCCAGCAGCTTACGGGCGGTGACTAGCGGGGTCACAGATACGCAGTATTTT.

This clone was counted between two and nine times. The chain uses TRBV12-3 or TRBV12-4 and TRBJ1-1; no definite D call. The V end was cut by 8 bases, the J end by 0 bases, with 10 bases between. The CDR3 covers 13 residues. CDR3 nucleotides: TGTGCCAGCGAAGGCAGACTGAACACTGAAGCTTTCTTT. Translated: CASEGRLNTEAFF.

This rearrangement joins TRBV5-1 to TRBJ2-5; D is undetermined. CDR3 length equals 13 residues. In germline, CDR1 is SGHRS, CDR2 YFSETQ. Trimming shortened V by 1 base and J by 5 bases, and 9 bases separated the two germline ends. In nucleotides, the CDR3 is TGCGCCAGCAGCTTGCACTGGACGGAGACCCAGTACTTC. Translated, it gives CASSLHWTETQYF.

A word on this clone: Other DNA sequences from this sample encode an identical CDR3 as well. The V call is TRBV5-1, the J call TRBJ2-5, with 9 bases fitting TRBD2. The CDR3 is 14 amino acids. Germline CDR1 reads SGHRS; CDR2 reads YFSETQ. The V and J ends lost 3 bases and 4 bases, in that order; junction bases with no gene match: 4. CDR3 DNA sequence: TGCGCCAGCAGCTCCGGGACTAGCTTAGAGACCCAGTACTTC. Translated: CASSSGTSLETQYF. Full variable domain (remainder filled in from reference TRBV5-1 and TRBJ2-5): KAGVTQTPRYLIKTRGQQVTLSCSPISGHRSVSWYQQTPGQGLQFLFEYFSETQRNKGNFPGRFSGRQFSNSRSEMNVSTLELGDSALYLCASSSGTSLETQYFGPGTRLLVL.

The rearrangement uses TRBV6-5 and TRBJ2-7; the D is unclear. The CDR3 is made up of 16 amino acids. Germline values: CDR1 MNHEY, CDR2 SVGAGI. Trimming removed 0 bases at V and 0 bases at J, with 12 bases between. The CDR3 nucleotides read TGTGCCAGCAGTTACTCTCTGTCAAGTGCCTCCTACGAGCAGTACGTC. Protein: CASSYSLSSASYEQYV.

The chain is built from TRBV7-6 and TRBJ2-1; D is possibly TRBD1 (5 bases). Germline-derived CDR1 and CDR2 are SGHVS and FNYEAQ. Deletions cut 4 bases from V and 0 bases from J, with 10 bases between. CDR3 length: 15 residues. The chain's CDR3 is CASSSGIVSYNEQFF. CDR3 nucleotide sequence: TGTGCCAGCAGCTCAGGGATTGTCTCCTACAATGAGCAGTTCTTC.